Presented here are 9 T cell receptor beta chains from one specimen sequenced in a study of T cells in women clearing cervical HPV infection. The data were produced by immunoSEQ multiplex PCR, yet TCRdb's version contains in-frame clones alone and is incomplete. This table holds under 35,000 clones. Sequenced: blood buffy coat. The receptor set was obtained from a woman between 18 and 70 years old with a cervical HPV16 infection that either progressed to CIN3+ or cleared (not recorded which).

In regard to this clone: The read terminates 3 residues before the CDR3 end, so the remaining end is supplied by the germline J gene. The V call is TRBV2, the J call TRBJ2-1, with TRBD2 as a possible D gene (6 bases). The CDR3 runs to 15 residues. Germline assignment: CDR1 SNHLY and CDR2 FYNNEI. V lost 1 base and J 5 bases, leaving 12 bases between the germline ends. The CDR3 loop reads CASSEGLASNNEQFF. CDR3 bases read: TGTGCCAGCAGTGAAGGTCTAGCGTCGAACAATGAG.

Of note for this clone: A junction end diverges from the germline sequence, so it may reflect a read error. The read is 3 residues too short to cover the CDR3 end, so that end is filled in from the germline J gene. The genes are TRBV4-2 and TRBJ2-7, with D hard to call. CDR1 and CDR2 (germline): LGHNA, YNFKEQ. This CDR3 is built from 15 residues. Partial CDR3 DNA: TGCGCCAGCAGCCAATACCGCGGTACCTCCTACGAG. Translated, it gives CASSQYRGTSYE. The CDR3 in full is CASSQYRGTSYEQYF.

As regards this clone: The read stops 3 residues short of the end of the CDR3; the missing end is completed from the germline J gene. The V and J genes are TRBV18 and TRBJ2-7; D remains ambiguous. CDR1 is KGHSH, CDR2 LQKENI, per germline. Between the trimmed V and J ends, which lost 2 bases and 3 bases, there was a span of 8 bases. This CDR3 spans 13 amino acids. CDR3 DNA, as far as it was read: TGTGCCAGCTCACCAGAGCTAGTCTACGAG. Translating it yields CASSPELVYE. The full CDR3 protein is CASSPELVYEQYF.

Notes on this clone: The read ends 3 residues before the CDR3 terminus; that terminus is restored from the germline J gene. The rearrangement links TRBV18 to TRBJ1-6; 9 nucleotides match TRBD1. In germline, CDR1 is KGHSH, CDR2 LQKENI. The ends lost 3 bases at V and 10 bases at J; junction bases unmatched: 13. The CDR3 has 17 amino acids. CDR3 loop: CASSPMTPGQGLSPLHF. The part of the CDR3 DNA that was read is TGTGCCAGCTCACCCATGACGCCGGGACAGGGCCTATCACCC.

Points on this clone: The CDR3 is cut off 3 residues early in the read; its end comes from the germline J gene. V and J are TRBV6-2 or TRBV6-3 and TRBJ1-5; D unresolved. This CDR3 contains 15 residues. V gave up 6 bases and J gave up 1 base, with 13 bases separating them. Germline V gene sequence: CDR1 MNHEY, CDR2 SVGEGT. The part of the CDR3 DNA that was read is TGTGCCAGCAGCCCCAATCCTAGGAGCAATCAGCCC. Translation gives CASSPNPRSNQP. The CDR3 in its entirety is CASSPNPRSNQPQHF.

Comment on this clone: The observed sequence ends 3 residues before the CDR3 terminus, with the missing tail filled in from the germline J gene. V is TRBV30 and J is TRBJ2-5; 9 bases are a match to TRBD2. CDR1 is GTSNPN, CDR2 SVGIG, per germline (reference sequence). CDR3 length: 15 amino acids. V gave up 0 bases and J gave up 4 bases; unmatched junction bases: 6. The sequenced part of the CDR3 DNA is TGTGCCTGGAGTGTAATAGCGGGAGATCGAGAGACC. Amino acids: CAWSVIAGDRET. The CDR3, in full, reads CAWSVIAGDRETQYF.

CDR3 DNA, as far as it was read: TGTGCCAGCAGGCCAGCGGTTAGCTCCTACAATGAG. Translated: CASRPAVSSYNE. The CDR3 in full is CASRPAVSSYNEQFF. The rearrangement joins TRBV2 to TRBJ2-1; D is possibly TRBD2 (5 bases). The CDR3 end lies 3 residues beyond the end of the read and is filled in from the germline J gene. The CDR3 has 15 residues. V lost 6 bases to trimming and J lost 0 bases, with 12 bases between them. The V gene's germline CDR1 is SNHLY and CDR2 FYNNEI. The entire variable domain, with the rest obtained from reference TRBV2 and TRBJ2-1, is as follows: EPEVTQTPSHQVTQMGQEVILRCVPISNHLYFYWYRQILGQKVEFLVSFYNNEISEKSEIFDDQFSVERPDGSNFTLKIRSTKLEDSAMYFCASRPAVSSYNEQFFGPGTRLTVL.

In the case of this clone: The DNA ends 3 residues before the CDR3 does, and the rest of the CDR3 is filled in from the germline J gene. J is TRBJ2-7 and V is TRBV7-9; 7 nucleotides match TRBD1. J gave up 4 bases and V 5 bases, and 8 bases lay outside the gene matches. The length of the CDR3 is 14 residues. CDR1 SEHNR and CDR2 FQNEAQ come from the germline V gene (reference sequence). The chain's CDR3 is CASSPRQGPYEQYF. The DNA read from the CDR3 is TGTGCCAGCAGCCCTCGACAGGGACCGTACGAG.

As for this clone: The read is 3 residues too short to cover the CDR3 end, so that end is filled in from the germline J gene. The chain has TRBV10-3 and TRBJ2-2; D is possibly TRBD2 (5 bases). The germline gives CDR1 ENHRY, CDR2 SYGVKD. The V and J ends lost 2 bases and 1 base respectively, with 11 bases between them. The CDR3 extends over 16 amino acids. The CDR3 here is CAISEGLALNTGELFF. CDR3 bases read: TGTGCCATCAGTGAGGGACTTGCCCTGAACACCGGGGAG.